This T cell receptor (beta chain) was observed in a study of blood T cell repertoires in COVID-19. Using immunoSEQ multiplex PCR, the repertoire was profiled, and TCRdb retains in-frame clones only, with some absent. This table has about 160,000 clones, over 60% appearing once. The junction had 8 bases not matched to a gene; V was cut back by 9 bases and J by 6 bases. The CDR3 sequence is 14 residues long. Germline loops: CDR1 LNHDA, CDR2 SQIVND (reference sequence). Sequenced material: peripheral blood. This chain joins TRBV19 and TRBJ1-5; 10 positions match TRBD1. The source is a man between 60 and 75 years old with acute or convalescent COVID-19. The CDR3 nucleotides are TGTGCCAGCTTCGGGACAGGGGCTCGTCAGCCCCAGCATTTT. Translation gives CASFGTGARQPQHF.